Below, 9 T cell receptor beta chains from the same sample are listed, as sequenced in a study of blood T cell repertoires in COVID-19. TCRdb keeps only in-frame clones here, not all; method: immunoSEQ multiplex PCR. The sample includes around 400,000 clones, around four fifths of them seen just once. The sample consisted of PBMCs or T cells enriched from blood (not recorded which). The receptors stem from a woman aged 45-65 years who had recovered from COVID-19.

On this clone: At one end, the junction sequence differs from germline, possibly due to a read error. This chain uses TRBV7-7 with TRBJ2-1, with 7 bases lining up with TRBD2. Germline lookup yields CDR1 SSHAT and CDR2 FNYEAQ (reference sequence). The CDR3 sequence is 17 residues long. The CDR3 coding sequence is TGTGCTAGCAGTAAGGGGAGCGGGGCGAGCTCCTACAATGAGCAGTTCTTC. As protein: CASSKGSGASSYNEQFF.

The CDR3: CASSDPTGQINNQPQHF. Here the CDR3 DNA reads TGTGCCAGCAGTGATCCGACAGGGCAGATAAACAATCAGCCCCAGCATTTT. The rearrangement uses TRBV2 and TRBJ1-5; TRBD1 aligns across 7 bases. The CDR3 loop spans 17 amino acids. CDR1 is SNHLY and CDR2 is FYNNEI in the germline V gene. Trimming took 3 bases from V and 3 from J; bases not matched to a gene: 11. Complete variable domain (other parts from reference TRBV2 and TRBJ1-5): EPEVTQTPSHQVTQMGQEVILRCVPISNHLYFYWYRQILGQKVEFLVSFYNNEISEKSEIFDDQFSVERPDGSNFTLKIRSTKLEDSAMYFCASSDPTGQINNQPQHFGDGTRLSIL.

V and J are TRBV12-3 or TRBV12-4 and TRBJ1-2; 7 bases agree with TRBD1. J was trimmed by 8 bases and V by 6 bases; bases with no gene match: 6. The CDR3 loop spans 12 amino acids. This CDR3 reads CASRTGVEGYTF. In nucleotides, the CDR3 is TGTGCCAGCAGAACAGGGGTAGAAGGCTACACCTTC.

The chain has TRBV6-5 and TRBJ1-2; D remains ambiguous. The CDR3 has 14 residues. Germline lookup yields CDR1 MNHEY and CDR2 SVGAGI. Trimming removed 7 bases from V and 3 bases from J, with 15 bases in between. The DNA of the CDR3 is TGTGCCAGCATGGTAAAAGAGCTGGACTATGGCTACACCTTC. The encoded protein is CASMVKELDYGYTF.

This clone was found a few times. The V call is TRBV19, the J call TRBJ1-1; weak D call: TRBD1 (6 bases). CDR1 is LNHDA, CDR2 SQIVND, per germline (reference sequence). CDR3 length: 15 amino acids. Trimming removed 5 bases at V and 1 base at J, with 14 bases between. Here the CDR3 reads CASSSPRGANTEAFF. Written as DNA, the CDR3 is TGTGCCAGTAGTTCCCCCCGGGGGGCGAACACTGAAGCTTTCTTT.

V gene TRBV7-2 combines with J gene TRBJ2-7, with 9 bases identical to TRBD2. Germline trimming cut 6 bases from V and 0 bases from J; bases unmatched to any gene: 6. Germline V lookup: CDR1 SGHTA, CDR2 FQGNSA. This CDR3 is built from 15 residues. The CDR3 DNA is TGTGCCAGCAGTCGTCTAGCGGGGAACTCCTACGAGCAGTACTTC. It codes for CASSRLAGNSYEQYF.

The CDR3 DNA is TGTGCCAGCTCACCGGCGGTCACCGGGGAGCTGTTTTTT. It translates to CASSPAVTGELFF. V usage is TRBV18 and J usage is TRBJ2-2; D is unresolved. This CDR3 spans 13 amino acids. Trimming removed 3 bases at V and 4 bases at J, with 6 bases between. The germline gives CDR1 KGHSH, CDR2 LQKENI. Looking up the rest from reference TRBV18 and TRBJ2-2 gives the full variable domain: NAGVMQNPRHLVRRRGQEARLRCSPMKGHSHVYWYRQLPEEGLKFMVYLQKENIIDESGMPKERFSAEFPKEGPSILRIQQVVRGDSAAYFCASSPAVTGELFFGEGSRLTVL.

This clone was counted between two and nine times. J is TRBJ1-5 and V is TRBV27, with a possible D match to TRBD1 (5 bases). In germline, CDR1 is MNHEY, CDR2 SMNVEV (reference sequence). Trimming shortened V by 6 bases and J by 5 bases, and 14 bases separated the two germline ends. This CDR3 is 14 amino acids long. This CDR3 is CASRPLGGDQPQHF. Written as DNA, the CDR3 is TGTGCCAGCAGACCCCTGGGGGGGGATCAGCCCCAGCATTTT.

J is TRBJ2-7 and V is TRBV6-2 or TRBV6-3, with TRBD2 matching over 10 bases. Per the germline V gene, CDR1 is MNHEY and CDR2 is SVGEGT. Trimming took 2 bases from V and 0 from J; bases not matched to a gene: 1. The CDR3 spans 15 residues. Here the CDR3 DNA reads TGTGCCAGCAGTTACCCTAGCGGGAGCTCCTACGAGCAGTACTTC. Its protein is CASSYPSGSSYEQYF.